These T cell receptor beta chains were read from a single sample in a study of blood T cell repertoires in COVID-19. The repertoire was sequenced with immunoSEQ multiplex PCR; TCRdb's copy has only in-frame clones and lacks some. In the table there are about 33,000 clones, around 83% of which are singletons. Sequenced material: peripheral blood. Source of these receptors: a human donor in a cohort sampled during active COVID-19. Both conserved end residues are part of each CDR3. D genes are given only for firm matches. The size of a clone is reported for some rows only, either as once, few or many, or as a class for expanded clones.

. | TRBJ2-2 | TRBV20-1 | . | CSARAAGELFF | TGCAGTGCTAGAGCGGCCGGGGAGCTGTTTTTT
TRBD1 | TRBJ1-1 | TRBV6-5 | few | CASRQGNTEAFF | TGTGCCAGCCGACAGGGGAACACTGAAGCTTTCTTT
. | TRBJ1-2 | TRBV9 | few | CASSAGDGGLNYGYTF | TGTGCCAGCAGCGCGGGGGACGGGGGGCTTAACTATGGCTACACCTTC
. | TRBJ1-1 | TRBV5-1 | . | CASSPGGISLYTEAFF | TGCGCCAGCTCCCCGGGGGGGATATCGCTTTACACTGAAGCTTTCTTT
. | TRBJ2-1 | TRBV6-5 | . | CATSGLGNEQFF | TGTGCCACCTCGGGGTTGGGCAATGAGCAGTTCTTC
. | TRBJ2-3 | TRBV12-3/TRBV12-4 | . | CASSFGFSDTQYF | TGTGCCAGCAGTTTCGGGTTTTCAGATACGCAGTATTTT
TRBD2 | TRBJ2-7 | TRBV14 | . | CASSHGTSGRIYF | TGTGCCAGCAGCCACGGGACTAGCGGGAGAATCTACTTC
TRBD2 | TRBJ2-7 | TRBV27 | . | CASSAGTSGGSEQYF | TGTGCCAGCAGTGCCGGGACTAGCGGGGGATCCGAGCAGTACTTC
. | TRBJ2-1 | TRBV6-5 | . | CASSLKDYYNEQFF | TGTGCCAGCAGCTTGAAGGACTACTACAATGAGCAGTTCTTC
. | TRBJ2-1 | TRBV6-5 | . | CASSPGNYNEQFF | TGTGCCAGCAGTCCCGGGAATTACAATGAGCAGTTCTTC
. | TRBJ1-2 | TRBV11-2 | . | CASSLDIGVPNYGYTF | TGTGCCAGCAGCTTAGATATCGGGGTCCCTAACTATGGCTACACCTTC
TRBD2 | TRBJ2-7 | TRBV19 | . | CASSISGASSYEQYF | TGTGCCAGTAGTATCAGCGGGGCAAGCTCCTACGAGCAGTACTTC
TRBD1 | TRBJ2-4 | TRBV6-6 | . | CASSSQGAGGNIQYF | TGTGCCAGCAGCAGCCAGGGGGCCGGGGGAAACATTCAGTACTTC
. | TRBJ2-2 | TRBV5-4 | . | CASSLGPNTGELFF | TGTGCCAGCAGCTTGGGTCCAAACACCGGGGAGCTGTTTTTT
. | TRBJ2-1 | TRBV4-1 | once | CASSQAGENYNEQFF | TGCGCCAGCAGCCAAGCGGGAGAGAACTACAATGAGCAGTTCTTC
. | TRBJ2-1 | TRBV6-5 | . | CASREDTLAINEQFF | TGTGCCAGCAGGGAGGATACTCTGGCCATCAATGAGCAGTTCTTC
TRBD2 | TRBJ2-1 | TRBV6-5 | few | CASGTSGGLNEQFF | TGTGCCAGCGGGACTAGCGGGGGCCTCAATGAGCAGTTCTTC
. | TRBJ2-3 | TRBV10-3 | . | CAIRIQGTGDTQYF | TGTGCCATCAGGATACAGGGAACGGGGGATACGCAGTATTTT
TRBD2 | TRBJ2-2 | TRBV11-2 | . | CASSLGTSGRAGTGELFF | TGTGCCAGCAGCTTAGGGACTAGCGGGAGGGCCGGCACCGGGGAGCTGTTTTTT
TRBD1 | TRBJ1-5 | TRBV5-8 | few | CASSFWTGDLSQHF | TGTGCCAGCAGCTTCTGGACAGGGGATTTGTCCCAGCATTTT
. | TRBJ1-2 | TRBV28 | . | CASSSHDQYGYTF | TGTGCCAGCAGTTCACATGATCAATATGGCTACACCTTC
. | TRBJ1-1 | TRBV12-3/TRBV12-4 | . | CASSFGGNTEAFF | TGTGCCAGCAGTTTCGGGGGGAACACTGAAGCTTTCTTT
TRBD1 | TRBJ2-5 | TRBV27 | . | CASSTRQGAGLETQYF | TGTGCCAGCAGCACCCGTCAGGGGGCTGGTCTGGAGACCCAGTACTTC
TRBD1 | TRBJ2-7 | TRBV18 | once | CASDRGTYEQYF | TGTGCCAGCGACAGGGGTACCTACGAGCAGTACTTC
TRBD2 | TRBJ2-7 | TRBV6-2/TRBV6-3 | . | CASSKGLAGPVEQYF | TGTGCCAGCAGCAAGGGACTAGCGGGGCCAGTCGAGCAGTACTTC
. | TRBJ2-7 | TRBV5-1 | few | CASSFPDSYEQYF | TGCGCCAGCAGCTTTCCGGACAGCTACGAGCAGTACTTC
TRBD1 | TRBJ1-5 | TRBV6-5 | once | CASTRGQGDQPQHF | TGTGCCAGCACCAGGGGACAGGGTGACCAGCCCCAGCATTTT
TRBD1 | TRBJ2-5 | TRBV11-2 | . | CASSPGQGYRETQYF | TGTGCCAGCAGCCCGGGACAGGGGTATAGAGAGACCCAGTACTTC
. | TRBJ2-2 | TRBV12-3/TRBV12-4 | . | CASSPQNTGELFF | TGTGCCAGCAGTCCACAGAACACCGGGGAGCTGTTTTTT
. | TRBJ2-5 | TRBV14 | . | CASSQRGYARQETQYF | TGTGCCAGCAGCCAAAGGGGGTACGCAAGACAAGAGACCCAGTACTTC
TRBD1 | TRBJ1-6 | TRBV7-9 | . | CASSLGQGVSPLHF | TGTGCCAGCAGCTTAGGGCAGGGGGTTTCACCCCTCCACTTT
. | TRBJ1-2 | TRBV6-5 | . | CASSRTERYGYTF | TGTGCCAGCAGTCGGACAGAGCGTTATGGCTACACCTTC
TRBD1 | TRBJ1-2 | TRBV6-5 | . | CASSLTGGSEYGYTF | TGTGCCAGCAGTCTGACAGGGGGTTCAGAATATGGCTACACCTTC
. | TRBJ1-2 | TRBV7-9 | . | CASSEDRLNYGYTF | TGTGCCAGCAGCGAGGACAGACTAAACTATGGCTACACCTTC
. | TRBJ1-2 | TRBV19 | . | CASSSTTRSAGGYTF | TGTGCCAGTAGTTCAACGACGCGGTCGGCCGGTGGCTACACCTTC
. | TRBJ2-1 | TRBV11-3 | once | CASSQTGTRDNEQFF | TGTGCCAGCAGCCAAACCGGTACTAGGGACAATGAGCAGTTCTTC
TRBD1 | TRBJ2-2 | TRBV19 | . | CASTPRGDRGMSGELFF | TGTGCCAGTACCCCTCGGGGGGACAGGGGGATGAGCGGGGAGCTGTTTTTT
. | TRBJ2-2 | TRBV7-3 | . | CASSFDRDSGELFF | TGTGCCAGCAGCTTCGACCGGGACTCCGGGGAGCTGTTTTTT
TRBD1 | TRBJ2-2 | TRBV24-1 | . | CATPDDRENTGELFF | TGTGCCACCCCGGATGACAGGGAAAACACCGGGGAGCTGTTTTTT
. | TRBJ1-1 | TRBV27 | once | CASSLLPPGIEAFF | TGTGCCAGCAGTTTATTGCCTCCAGGGATTGAAGCTTTCTTT
TRBD2 | TRBJ2-3 | TRBV5-1 | . | CASSPGGLGGRRDTQYF | TGCGCCAGCAGCCCAGGAGGGTTGGGCGGGAGAAGAGATACGCAGTATTTT
TRBD2 | TRBJ2-1 | TRBV7-6 | . | CASSSEASGRAHEQFF | TGTGCCAGCAGCTCCGAGGCCAGCGGGAGGGCCCATGAGCAGTTCTTC
TRBD2 | TRBJ2-5 | TRBV7-3 | . | CASSLPGLAGGQVRTQYF | TGTGCCAGCAGCTTACCGGGACTAGCGGGGGGGCAGGTGAGGACCCAGTACTTC
. | TRBJ2-6 | TRBV10-3 | once | CATQGLRSGANVLTF | TGTGCCACACAGGGTCTTCGGAGTGGGGCCAACGTCCTGACTTTC
. | TRBJ1-3 | TRBV2 | . | CASGSGVSGNTIYF | TGTGCCAGCGGGAGTGGGGTCTCTGGAAACACCATATATTTT